This T cell receptor (beta chain) was profiled in a study of blood T cell repertoires in COVID-19 (dated by TCRdb to the early 2020s). Notes on the research overall: Collaborator samples came from the United States, Italy and Spain and covered acute and convalescent phases of COVID-19. The material from the prospective study consisted of cDNA or gDNA derived from T cells, B-cell-depleted T cells, or PBMCs. Subjects who had been exposed to COVID-19, were actively infected with it, or had recovered from it provided the deeply sampled blood TCRbeta repertoires that made up the dataset. A freely available public database, intended as a resource for researchers studying the immune response to SARS-CoV-2, is where the repertoires were released. Samples came from the ongoing ImmuneRACE study (first 160 participants) plus 1,254 subjects from 6 global collaborators. Nearly every sample came with metadata listing a de-identified subject ID, COVID-19 status, age in years and sex. HLA class I and class II types, where available, came from metadata supplied by the sample provider rather than from assay-based typing. Beyond this particular receptor, the publication reports: The quantity of clinical and demographic metadata differed by source and by participant and was supplied without curation.

Regarding this clone: No cognate antigen has been identified for it. No clone much larger than this one lies a single base away; base qualities are absent.

Each collaborating institution followed its own protocols to collect whole blood in K2EDTA tubes. Collaborator samples were shipped for TCRbeta analysis as frozen whole blood, isolated PBMCs, or DNA extracted from either sample type. The immunoSEQ Assay, a bias-controlled multiplex PCR, was used to amplify TCRbeta CDR3 regions from genomic DNA. In the authors' own workflow: Within the assay, amplification of reference gene primers was used to estimate how many nucleated cells each sample contained. To quantify the absolute abundance of each unique TCRbeta CDR3 rearrangement, sequence reads were collapsed and filtered. Productive Simpson clonality was computed per sample as the square root of Simpson's diversity index over productive rearrangements. TCRdb re-hosts the immuneACCESS table, in-frame sequences only. Its copies lack some clones; in the studies checked, an unresolved V gene accounts for under half of them, and the cause for the rest is not known. V and J calls and clone size are as listed in that table; D and trimming were resolved from the DNA. For this sample the table gives over 140,000 clones, of which 80% to 85% were detected only once. The top ten clones comprise approximately 3.8% of the sample.

V is clipped by 5 bases and J by 6 bases, and the sequence between their germline boundaries is 15 bases long. Spanning cysteine to phenylalanine, the CDR3 consists of 14 amino acids. The retained sequence is limited to the CDR3, 42 bases, with the frame set at the first base. Per the germline V gene, KGHDR is the CDR1 and SFDVKD is the CDR2. This receptor was identified in a woman aged 55-69 years with acute or convalescent COVID-19. The V gene is TRBV24-1 and the J gene is TRBJ1-2; the D segment cannot be called with confidence. The specimen sequenced was peripheral blood. The DNA reads TGTGCCACCAGTGGGGAGGAGTTATCTAATGGCTACACCTTC. Translated, it gives CATSGEELSNGYTF.